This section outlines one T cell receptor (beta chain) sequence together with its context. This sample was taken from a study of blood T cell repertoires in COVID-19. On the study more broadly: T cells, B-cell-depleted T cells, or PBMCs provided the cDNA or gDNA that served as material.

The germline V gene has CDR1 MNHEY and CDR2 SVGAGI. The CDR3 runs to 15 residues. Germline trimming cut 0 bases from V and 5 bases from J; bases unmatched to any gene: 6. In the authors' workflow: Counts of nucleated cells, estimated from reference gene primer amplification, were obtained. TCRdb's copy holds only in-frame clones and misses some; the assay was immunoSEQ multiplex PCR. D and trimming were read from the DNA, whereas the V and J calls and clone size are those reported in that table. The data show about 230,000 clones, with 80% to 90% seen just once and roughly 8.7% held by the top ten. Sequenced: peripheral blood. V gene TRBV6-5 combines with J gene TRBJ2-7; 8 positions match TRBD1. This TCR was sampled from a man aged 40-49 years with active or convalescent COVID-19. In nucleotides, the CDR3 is TGTGCCAGCAGTTACTCGACAGGGGAGTCCGACGAGCAGTACTTC. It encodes CASSYSTGESDEQYF.